The next 20 T cell receptor beta chains were all read from a single sample in a study of Graves' ophthalmopathy and Graves' hyperthyroidism. For repertoire sequencing, the TCR beta CDR3 regions were amplified from RNA transcripts. A first-round RT-PCR used HTBI primers, followed by a second-round multiplex PCR. TCRdb itself ran the multiplex PCR reads through MiXCR, one entry per CDR3 protein. The sample comprises about 370,000 distinct CDR3 sequences, 15% to 20% of which are singletons, and 1.6% rests with the top ten. Material for sequencing was peripheral blood. These receptors were obtained from a woman between 18 and 30 years old with Graves' ophthalmopathy.

This clonotype has at least ten counts. The chain has TRBV7-2 and TRBJ2-6, with 10 bases identical to TRBD2. CDR1 SGHTA and CDR2 FQGNSA come from the germline V gene. The CDR3 length is 19 residues. The ends lost 1 base at V and 0 bases at J; junction bases unmatched: 6. The CDR3 here is CASSLGLLAGYSGANVLTF. DNA of the CDR3: TGTGCCAGCAGCTTAGGCTTACTAGCGGGGTACTCTGGGGCCAACGTCCTGACTTTC.

The sample holds many counts of this clonotype. The J gene is TRBJ2-7, the V gene TRBV28; tentatively, D is TRBD1 (5 bases). The CDR3 is 13 amino acids. Germline CDR1 and CDR2: MDHEN and SYDVKM. V was cut by 5 bases and J by 5 bases, with 13 bases left in between. CDR3 sequence reads: CASSRRQFDEQYF. Written as DNA, the CDR3 is TGTGCCAGCAGTCGAAGACAGTTTGACGAGCAGTACTTC. Drawing the rest from reference TRBV28 and TRBJ2-7, the complete variable domain is DVKVTQSSRYLVKRTGEKVFLECVQDMDHENMFWYRQDPGLGLRLIYFSYDVKMKEKGDIPEGYSVSREKKERFSLILESASTNQTSMYLCASSRRQFDEQYFGPGTRLTVT.

The sample holds many counts of this clonotype. The chain joins TRBV7-8 to TRBJ2-7; tentatively, D is TRBD2 (6 bases). Between the trimmed V and J ends, which lost 5 bases and 0 bases, there was a span of 11 bases. CDR1 SGHVS and CDR2 FQNEAQ come from the germline V gene. This CDR3 is 14 amino acids long. The CDR3 coding sequence is TGTGCCAGCAGCCCCCGGGAGTCCTCCTACGAGCAGTACTTC. Translated: CASSPRESSYEQYF.

This clonotype was detected ten times or more. The chain couples TRBV12-3 or TRBV12-4 to TRBJ2-7, with 10 bases that match TRBD1. This CDR3 contains 15 residues. J was trimmed by 0 bases and V by 4 bases; bases with no gene match: 3. The CDR3 region is CASSWTGGASYEQYF. CDR3 nucleotides: TGTGCCAGCAGTTGGACAGGGGGGGCCTCCTACGAGCAGTACTTC.

This clonotype was observed at least ten times. In nucleotides, the CDR3 is TGTGCCATCAGTGAGGAAGTAGGTGCCTACGAGCAGTACTTC. It translates to CAISEEVGAYEQYF. This rearrangement joins TRBV10-3 to TRBJ2-7; D ambiguous. Between the trimmed V and J ends, which lost 2 bases and 2 bases, there was a span of 10 bases. This CDR3 has 14 residues. The germline gives CDR1 ENHRY, CDR2 SYGVKD.

This clonotype came up many times. The rearrangement joins TRBV29-1 to TRBJ1-2; D might be TRBD1 (5 bases). V shed 6 bases and J shed 9 bases, with 14 bases lying between them. This CDR3 contains 11 residues. Germline CDR1 reads SQVTM; CDR2 reads ANQGSEA. In DNA form, the CDR3 reads TGCAGCGTCACGGGGGGGGGGAGCTACACCTTC. It translates to CSVTGGGSYTF.

This clonotype was observed a few times. The chain combines TRBV24-1 with TRBJ1-1; no definite D call. Germline CDR1 is KGHDR and CDR2 is SFDVKD. CDR3 size: 11 residues. The V end lost 6 bases, the J end lost 3 bases, and 4 bases lay between the germline ends. The CDR3 nucleotides are TGTGCCACCAGTCGGGACACTGAAGCTTTCTTT. Protein: CATSRDTEAFF.

Many counts were recorded for this clonotype. The chain links TRBV28 to TRBJ1-5, with D perhaps TRBD1 (6 bases). CDR1 MDHEN and CDR2 SYDVKM come from the germline V gene. The CDR3 loop spans 14 amino acids. V shed 1 base and J shed 7 bases, with 11 bases lying between them. The CDR3 spells CASSLYRVGQPQHF. CDR3 coding DNA: TGTGCCAGCAGTTTATACAGGGTCGGGCAGCCCCAGCATTTT.

This clonotype was seen many times. J is TRBJ2-7 and V is TRBV28, with 9 bases lining up with TRBD1. This CDR3 comprises 17 residues. Germline V CDR1 and CDR2: MDHEN, SYDVKM. V gave up 11 bases and J gave up 2 bases; unmatched junction bases: 19. The CDR3 DNA is TGTGCCGGTGGGGACAGGGCGCCGGCCATGAAGACCTACGAGCAGTACTTC. Amino acids: CAGGDRAPAMKTYEQYF.

The CDR3 is CASSDARYLAKNIQYF. CDR3 nucleotides: TGTGCCAGCAGCGACGCGCGGTACTTAGCCAAAAACATTCAGTACTTC. The chain has TRBV12-3 or TRBV12-4 and TRBJ2-4; D ambiguous. The CDR3 covers 16 residues. V lost 6 bases to trimming and J lost 0 bases, with 15 bases between them.

This clonotype was found many times. J is TRBJ2-5 and V is TRBV29-1; 12 bases line up with TRBD2. The CDR3 length is 12 residues. Unmatched junction bases numbered 0, after V lost 6 bases and J lost 4 bases. Germline V gene lookup returns CDR1 SQVTM and CDR2 ANQGSEA. CDR3 DNA sequence: TGCAGCGTACTAGCGGGAGGAGAGACCCAGTACTTC. Encoded protein: CSVLAGGETQYF. Complete variable domain (other parts from reference TRBV29-1 and TRBJ2-5): SAVISQKPSRDICQRGTSLTIQCQVDSQVTMMFWYRQQPGQSLTLIATANQGSEATYESGFVIDKFPISRPNLTFSTLTVSNMSPEDSSIYLCSVLAGGETQYFGPGTRLLVL.

This clonotype was found many times. Since no conserved phenylalanine or tryptophan closes the CDR3, a read error is the likely cause. The V call is TRBV6-5, the J call TRBJ2-7; D gene ambiguous. The germline V and J ends were trimmed by 0 bases and 0 bases, with 3 bases remaining between them. Germline CDR1 is MNHEY and CDR2 is SVGAGI. CDR3 length: 13 residues. The CDR3 DNA follows: TGTGCCAGCAGTTACTCCAGCTCCTACGAGCAGTACCTC. It yields the protein CASSYSSSYEQYL.

This clonotype showed up just a few times. J is TRBJ2-7 and V is TRBV7-8; TRBD1 matches 7 bases. With 1 base clipped from V and 5 bases from J, the junction kept 8 bases outside the gene matches. Germline loops: CDR1 SGHVS, CDR2 FQNEAQ. The length of the CDR3 is 15 residues. This CDR3 reads CASSLGDSALDEQYF. The CDR3 coding sequence is TGTGCCAGCAGCTTAGGGGACAGTGCCCTCGACGAGCAGTACTTC.

This clonotype was observed many times. The chain joins TRBV18 to TRBJ2-7; 7 bases agree with TRBD1. The germline CDR1 and CDR2 sequences are KGHSH and LQKENI. The junction had 3 bases not matched to a gene; V was cut back by 1 base and J by 3 bases. The CDR3 has 14 residues. CDR3 loop: CASSPLTGYYEQYF. CDR3 coding DNA: TGTGCCAGCTCACCACTGACAGGGTACTACGAGCAGTACTTC.

This clonotype has a count of ten or more. This chain uses TRBV20-1 with TRBJ2-7; D is unclear. The CDR3 loop spans 14 amino acids. Trimming shortened V by 5 bases and J by 2 bases, and 16 bases separated the two germline ends. Germline CDR1 DFQATT, CDR2 SNEGSKA (reference sequence). CDR3 in amino acids: CSAPSATATYEQYF. The CDR3 bases are TGCAGTGCTCCCTCGGCCACTGCAACCTACGAGCAGTACTTC.

This clonotype was observed many times. V and J are TRBV9 and TRBJ1-1, with D possibly being TRBD1 (5 bases). CDR1 and CDR2 from the germline V gene are SGDLS and YYNGEE. CDR3 length: 14 amino acids. Trimming removed 0 bases at V and 3 bases at J, with 9 bases between. This CDR3 is CASSVVLGDTEAFF. The CDR3 DNA follows: TGTGCCAGCAGCGTAGTTCTGGGGGACACTGAAGCTTTCTTT.

At least ten counts were recorded for this clonotype. The V call is TRBV2, the J call TRBJ1-1; 8 bases are shared with TRBD1. The V segment lost 6 bases and the J segment 9 bases; nucleotides outside the gene matches: 9. The CDR3 contains 13 residues. CDR1 and CDR2 from the germline V gene are SNHLY and FYNNEI. The CDR3 here is CASRYNRGAKAFF. The CDR3 DNA sequence: TGTGCCAGCAGGTACAACAGGGGGGCCAAAGCTTTCTTT.

This clonotype has just a few counts. With a much larger clone just one base away, this may be a read error. V and J are TRBV30 and TRBJ1-1; no clear D gene. The CDR3 has 13 residues. Germline V lookup: CDR1 GTSNPN, CDR2 SVGIG (reference sequence). CDR3 DNA: TGTTCCTGGAGTGCGACATGGAACACTGAAGCTTTCTTT. It is translated as CSWSATWNTEAFF.

This clonotype has ten or more counts. The chain has TRBV30 and TRBJ2-7; D is possibly TRBD2 (6 bases). Trimming shortened V by 0 bases and J by 0 bases, and 9 bases separated the two germline ends. The CDR3 consists of 14 residues. Germline values: CDR1 GTSNPN, CDR2 SVGIG (reference sequence). CDR3 nucleotides: TGTGCCTGGAGTGTATTAGCGGCCTCCTACGAGCAGTACTTC. It specifies CAWSVLAASYEQYF.

The chain employs TRBV30 and TRBJ2-7; D may be TRBD2 (6 bases). Germline values: CDR1 GTSNPN, CDR2 SVGIG (reference sequence). V lost 0 bases and J 2 bases, leaving 14 bases between the germline ends. The CDR3 sequence is 15 residues long. The CDR3 DNA reads as TGTGCCTGGAGTGTAGGAGGGATGAGGACCTACGAGCAGTACTTC. Its translation is CAWSVGGMRTYEQYF.